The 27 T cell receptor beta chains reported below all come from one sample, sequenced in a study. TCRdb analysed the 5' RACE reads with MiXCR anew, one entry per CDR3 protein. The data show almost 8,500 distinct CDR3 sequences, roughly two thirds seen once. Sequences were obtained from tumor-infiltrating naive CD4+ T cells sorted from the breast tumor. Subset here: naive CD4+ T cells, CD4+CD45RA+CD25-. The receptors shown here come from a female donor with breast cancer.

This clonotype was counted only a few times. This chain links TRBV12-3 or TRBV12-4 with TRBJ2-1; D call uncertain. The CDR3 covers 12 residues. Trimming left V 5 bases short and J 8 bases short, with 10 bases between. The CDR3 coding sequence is TGTGCCAGCAGTCTGCAGTGGCATGAGCAGTTCTTC. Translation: CASSLQWHEQFF.

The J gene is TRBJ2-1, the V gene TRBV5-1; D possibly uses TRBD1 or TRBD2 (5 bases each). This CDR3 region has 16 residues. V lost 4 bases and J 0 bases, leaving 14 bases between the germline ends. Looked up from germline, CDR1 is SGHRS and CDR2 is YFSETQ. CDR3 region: CASSLRGGSSYNEQFF. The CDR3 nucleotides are TGCGCCAGCAGCCTTCGGGGCGGCAGCTCCTACAATGAGCAGTTCTTC. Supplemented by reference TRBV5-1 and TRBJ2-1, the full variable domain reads KAGVTQTPRYLIKTRGQQVTLSCSPISGHRSVSWYQQTPGQGLQFLFEYFSETQRNKGNFPGRFSGRQFSNSRSEMNVSTLELGDSALYLCASSLRGGSSYNEQFFGPGTRLTVL.

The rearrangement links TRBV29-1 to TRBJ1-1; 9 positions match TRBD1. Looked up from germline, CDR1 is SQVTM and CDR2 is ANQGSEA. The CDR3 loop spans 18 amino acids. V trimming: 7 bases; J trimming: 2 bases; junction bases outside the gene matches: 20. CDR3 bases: TGCAGCGCTTCCTCAAAACAGGGGGCAGTAGGAGGAAACACTGAAGCTTTCTTT. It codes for CSASSKQGAVGGNTEAFF.

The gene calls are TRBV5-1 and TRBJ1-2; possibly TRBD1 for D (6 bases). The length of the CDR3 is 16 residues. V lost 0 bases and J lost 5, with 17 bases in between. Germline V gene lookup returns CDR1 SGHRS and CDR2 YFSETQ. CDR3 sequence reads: CASSLAWSEGGYGYTF. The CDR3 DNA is TGCGCCAGCAGCTTGGCCTGGAGTGAAGGGGGGTATGGCTACACCTTC.

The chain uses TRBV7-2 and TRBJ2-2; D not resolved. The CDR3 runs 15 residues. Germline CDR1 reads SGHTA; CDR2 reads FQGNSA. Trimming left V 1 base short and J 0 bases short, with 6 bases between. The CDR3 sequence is CASSLVGTNTGELFF. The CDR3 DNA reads TGTGCCAGCAGCTTAGTCGGAACGAACACCGGGGAGCTGTTTTTT.

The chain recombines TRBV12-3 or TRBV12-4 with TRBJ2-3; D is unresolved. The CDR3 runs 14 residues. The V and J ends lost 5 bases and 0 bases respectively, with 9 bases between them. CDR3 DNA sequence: TGTGCCAGCAGTCTGGGGTTCAGCACAGATACGCAGTATTTT. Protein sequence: CASSLGFSTDTQYF.

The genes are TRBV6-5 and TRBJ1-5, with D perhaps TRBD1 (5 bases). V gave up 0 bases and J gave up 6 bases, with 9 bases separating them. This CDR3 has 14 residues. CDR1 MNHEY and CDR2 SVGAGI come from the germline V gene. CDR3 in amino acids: CASSYSRGGQPQHF. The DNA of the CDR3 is TGTGCCAGCAGTTACTCAAGGGGAGGTCAGCCCCAGCATTTT.

The CDR3 protein is CASTSGRSVGDEQFF. The CDR3 DNA follows: TGCGCCAGCACTAGCGGGAGGTCCGTGGGGGATGAGCAGTTCTTC. J is TRBJ2-1 and V is TRBV5-1; 11 nucleotides agree with TRBD2. V was clipped by 6 bases and J by 8 bases; unmatched bases: 10. The CDR3 is 15 amino acids. Germline V lookup: CDR1 SGHRS, CDR2 YFSETQ.

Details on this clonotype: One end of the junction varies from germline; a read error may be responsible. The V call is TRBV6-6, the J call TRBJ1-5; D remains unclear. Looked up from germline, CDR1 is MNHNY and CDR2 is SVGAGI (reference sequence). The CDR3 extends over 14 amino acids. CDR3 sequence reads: CASSIDIGNQPQHF. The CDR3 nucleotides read TGTGCCAGCAGCATAGACATAGGCAATCAGCCCCAGCACTTT.

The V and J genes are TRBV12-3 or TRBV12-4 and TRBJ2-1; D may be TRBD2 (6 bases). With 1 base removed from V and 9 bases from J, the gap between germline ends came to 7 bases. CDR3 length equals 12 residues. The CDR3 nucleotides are TGTGCCAGCAGTTTAGTCGGGGGTGAGCAGTTCTTC. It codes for CASSLVGGEQFF.

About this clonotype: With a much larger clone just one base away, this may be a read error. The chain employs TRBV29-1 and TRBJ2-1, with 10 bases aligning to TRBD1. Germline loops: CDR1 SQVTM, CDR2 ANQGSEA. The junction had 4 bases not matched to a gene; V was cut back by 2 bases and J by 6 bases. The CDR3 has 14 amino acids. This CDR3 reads CSVERDRGCNEQFF. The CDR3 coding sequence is TGCAGCGTTGAACGGGACAGGGGCTGCAATGAGCAGTTCTTC.

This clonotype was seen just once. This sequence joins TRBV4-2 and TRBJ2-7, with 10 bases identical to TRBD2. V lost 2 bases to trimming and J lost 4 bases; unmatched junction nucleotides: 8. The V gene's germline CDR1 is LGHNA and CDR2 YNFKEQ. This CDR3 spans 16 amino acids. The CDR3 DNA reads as TGTGCCAGCAGCCAACCCTTGGGTAGCGGGAGGTACGAGCAGTACTTC. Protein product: CASSQPLGSGRYEQYF.

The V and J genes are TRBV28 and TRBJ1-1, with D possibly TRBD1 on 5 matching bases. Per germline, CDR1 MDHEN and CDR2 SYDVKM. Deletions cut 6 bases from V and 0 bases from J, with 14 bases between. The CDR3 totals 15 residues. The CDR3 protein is CASSRRQIMNTEAFF. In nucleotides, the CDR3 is TGTGCCAGCAGCCGTCGACAGATAATGAACACTGAAGCTTTCTTT. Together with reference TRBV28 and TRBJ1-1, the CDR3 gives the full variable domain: DVKVTQSSRYLVKRTGEKVFLECVQDMDHENMFWYRQDPGLGLRLIYFSYDVKMKEKGDIPEGYSVSREKKERFSLILESASTNQTSMYLCASSRRQIMNTEAFFGQGTRLTVV.

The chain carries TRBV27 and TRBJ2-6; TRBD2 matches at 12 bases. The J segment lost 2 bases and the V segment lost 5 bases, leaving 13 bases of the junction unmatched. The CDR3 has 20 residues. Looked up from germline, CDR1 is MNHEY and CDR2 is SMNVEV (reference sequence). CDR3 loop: CASSPWKLLAGGPGANVLTF. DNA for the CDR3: TGTGCCAGCAGTCCCTGGAAATTACTAGCGGGGGGACCTGGGGCCAACGTCCTGACTTTC. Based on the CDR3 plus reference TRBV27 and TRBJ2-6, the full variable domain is EAQVTQNPRYLITVTGKKLTVTCSQNMNHEYMSWYRQDPGLGLRQIYYSMNVEVTDKGDVPEGYKVSRKEKRNFPLILESPSPNQTSLYFCASSPWKLLAGGPGANVLTFGAGSRLTVL.

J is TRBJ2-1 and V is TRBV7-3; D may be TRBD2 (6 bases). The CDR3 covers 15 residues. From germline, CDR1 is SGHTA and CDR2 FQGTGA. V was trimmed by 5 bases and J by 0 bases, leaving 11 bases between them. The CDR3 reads CASSPGSGSYNEQFF. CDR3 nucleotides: TGTGCCAGCAGCCCGGGTAGCGGCTCCTACAATGAGCAGTTCTTC.

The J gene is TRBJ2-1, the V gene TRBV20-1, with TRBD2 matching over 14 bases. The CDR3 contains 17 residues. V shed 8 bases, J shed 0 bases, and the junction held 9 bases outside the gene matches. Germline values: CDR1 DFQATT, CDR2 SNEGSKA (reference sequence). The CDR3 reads CSPGLAGGLSSYNEQFF. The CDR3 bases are TGCAGTCCCGGACTAGCGGGAGGACTAAGCTCCTACAATGAGCAGTTCTTC.

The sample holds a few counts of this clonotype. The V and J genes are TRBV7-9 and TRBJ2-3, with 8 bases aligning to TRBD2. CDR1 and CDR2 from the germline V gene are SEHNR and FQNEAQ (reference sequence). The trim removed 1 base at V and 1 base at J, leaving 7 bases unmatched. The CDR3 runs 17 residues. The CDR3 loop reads CASSLEESSGGTDTQYF. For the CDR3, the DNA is TGTGCCAGCAGCTTAGAGGAGAGTAGCGGGGGCACAGATACGCAGTATTTT.

In nucleotides, the CDR3 is TGCAGTGCTAGAGCAGAAGAGGGGACTTCGCAGTATTTT. Translated, it gives CSARAEEGTSQYF. The rearrangement links TRBV20-1 to TRBJ2-3; a possible D gene is TRBD2 (6 bases). The length of the CDR3 is 13 residues. Trimming pared 1 base from V and 10 bases from J, leaving 15 bases between. Germline V gene data show CDR1 as DFQATT and CDR2 as SNEGSKA (reference sequence).

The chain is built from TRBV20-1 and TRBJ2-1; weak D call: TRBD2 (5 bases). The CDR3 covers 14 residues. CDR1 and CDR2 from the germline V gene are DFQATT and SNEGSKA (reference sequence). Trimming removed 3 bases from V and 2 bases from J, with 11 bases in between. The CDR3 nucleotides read TGCAGTGCTAGCCGCGAGAGGGCCTACAATGAGCAGTTCTTC. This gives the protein CSASRERAYNEQFF.

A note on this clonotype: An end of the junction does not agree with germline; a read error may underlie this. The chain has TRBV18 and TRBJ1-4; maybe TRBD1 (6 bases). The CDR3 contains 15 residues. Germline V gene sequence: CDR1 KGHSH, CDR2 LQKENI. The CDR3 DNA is TGTGCCAGCTCACTTTCACAGGGCACCAATGAAAAACTGTTTTTC. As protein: CASSLSQGTNEKLFF.

CDR3 sequence reads: CAWSFRTSFNEKLFF. CDR3 nucleotides: TGTGCCTGGAGCTTCCGGACAAGCTTCAATGAAAAACTGTTTTTT. V is TRBV30 and J is TRBJ1-4; tentative D call: TRBD1 (5 bases). The CDR3 length is 15 residues. CDR1 is GTSNPN, CDR2 SVGIG, per germline (reference sequence). Deletions cut 3 bases from V and 5 bases from J, with 16 bases between. Full variable domain (remainder filled in from reference TRBV30 and TRBJ1-4): SQTIHQWPATLVQPVGSPLSLECTVEGTSNPNLYWYRQAAGRGLQLLFYSVGIGQISSEVPQNLSASRPQDRQFILSSKKLLLSDSGFYLCAWSFRTSFNEKLFFGSGTQLSVL.

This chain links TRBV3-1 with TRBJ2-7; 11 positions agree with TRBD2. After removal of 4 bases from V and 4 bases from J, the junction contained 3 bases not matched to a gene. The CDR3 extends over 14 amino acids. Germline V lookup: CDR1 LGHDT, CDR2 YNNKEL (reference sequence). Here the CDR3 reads CASSPGTSGYEQYF. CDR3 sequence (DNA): TGTGCCAGCAGCCCCGGGACTAGCGGTTACGAGCAGTACTTC.

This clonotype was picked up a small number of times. This CDR3 reads CASSQGRHNQETQYF. The CDR3 coding sequence is TGTGCCAGCAGCCAGGGGAGACATAACCAAGAGACCCAGTACTTC. The chain uses TRBV4-2 and TRBJ2-5, with a weak D call TRBD2 (5 bases). There are 15 residues in the CDR3. In germline, CDR1 is LGHNA, CDR2 YNFKEQ. V lost 3 bases to trimming and J lost 0 bases, with 11 bases between them.

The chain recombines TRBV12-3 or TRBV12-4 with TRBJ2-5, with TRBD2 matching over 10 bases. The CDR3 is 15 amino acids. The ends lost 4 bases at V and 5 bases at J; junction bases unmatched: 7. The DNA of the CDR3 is TGTGCCAGCAGTTCGGAAGCGGGGGGGCGGGAGACCCAGTACTTC. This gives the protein CASSSEAGGRETQYF.

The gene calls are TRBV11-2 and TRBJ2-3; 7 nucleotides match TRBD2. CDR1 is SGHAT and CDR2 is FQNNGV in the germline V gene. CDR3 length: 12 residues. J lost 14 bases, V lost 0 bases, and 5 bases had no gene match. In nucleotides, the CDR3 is TGTGCCAGCAGCTTAGAGGTTGGGGAGGGGTATTTT. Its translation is CASSLEVGEGYF.

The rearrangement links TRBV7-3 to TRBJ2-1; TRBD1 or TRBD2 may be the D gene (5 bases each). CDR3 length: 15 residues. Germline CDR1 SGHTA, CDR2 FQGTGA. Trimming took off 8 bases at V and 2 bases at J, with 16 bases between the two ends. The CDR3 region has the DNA TGTGCCAGCGTGGGGCTGGGGGTTACCTACAATGAGCAGTTCTTC. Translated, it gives CASVGLGVTYNEQFF.

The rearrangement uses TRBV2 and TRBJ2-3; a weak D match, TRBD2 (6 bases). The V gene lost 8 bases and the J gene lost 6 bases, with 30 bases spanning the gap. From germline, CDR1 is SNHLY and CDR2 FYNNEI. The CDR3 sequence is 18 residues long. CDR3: CASSPGFWAGPNGDTQYF. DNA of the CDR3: TGTGCCAGCTCTCCGGGCTTTTGGGCGGGACCGAACGGCGATACGCAGTATTTT.